This entry features one T cell receptor beta chain sequence. Its antigen specificity is not known. Per-base quality was not reported, and no clone a single base away is much larger than it. TCR beta rearrangements were amplified from genomic DNA isolated from peripheral blood, not from sorted cells or RNA. V and J lose 2 bases and 5 bases, and a span of 9 bases separates them. Including cysteine and phenylalanine, the CDR3 has 13 amino acids. CDR3 DNA only is kept here, 39 bases in frame from base 1. CDR1 MNHNS and CDR2 SASEGT are derived from the germline V gene. The data belong to a study of T cell repertoires in aging, cancer and after chemotherapy (dated by TCRdb to about 2019). With regard to the full study: Donors spanned six age groups from 30 or younger to 70 or older, with at least three individuals per group. Control TCR repertoires from healthy donors were recorded over several months to years, and clear clonal overlap was observed across re-sampling. Some 9 million TCR reads were contained in the full dataset. To examine immunoaging and T cell reconstitution after chemotherapy, the study profiled TCR beta repertoires in peripheral blood from healthy donors and cancer patients. The cohort comprised around 220 cancer patients, 94 with hematological and fewer than 140 with solid cancers, plus 95 healthy donors as a reference group.

Multiplex touch-down PCR with a mixed TRB-A/B primer pool was used to amplify rearranged TRB sequences covering the V, D and J segments. Illumina adapters and sample indices were attached to the amplicons through two consecutive PCR reactions run with Phusion HS II polymerase. After gel purification with the NucleoSpin Gel and PCR Clean-up kit, the amplicons were checked using Qubit and an Agilent 2100 Bioanalyzer. The libraries were sequenced on an Illumina MiSeq with 600-cycle, single-indexed, paired-end runs. From the authors' description of their analysis: MiXCR versions 2.12 and 3.0.5 were used to process the TRB sequences. Each unique CDR3 nucleotide sequence was treated as one clone, and only productive sequences with two or more reads were kept. Shannon diversity, evenness, clonality (one minus evenness), and alpha-parameterized diversity profiles from alpha 0 to 5 were included as repertoire metrics. The IGoR algorithm was used to calculate generation probabilities for clones in the paired samples taken before and after chemotherapy. Clones were called with MiXCR by TCRdb after fastp trimmed the public reads at Q25, and only in-frame beta chains were retained. Here each entry gathers all rows of one CDR3 protein and keeps the most common genes and DNA. What appears here as the V and J calls and clone size reflects TCRdb's work, not the paper's. For this sample the table gives 10,000 to 13,000 distinct CDR3 sequences, of which roughly a quarter were detected only once. Approximately 2% of the sample is taken by the ten largest.

Study-wide findings and limitations: In healthy donors, the drop in TCR diversity with age came mainly from a loss of richness, whereas in cancer patients a loss of evenness also played a part. Untreated patients with hematological or solid cancers showed significantly lower blood TCR diversity and higher clonality than age-matched healthy donors. The authors noted that the repertoire data do not allow conclusions about immunological memory after chemotherapy. In both cancer cohorts, the median generation probability rose over the chemotherapy interval, which suggests that the repertoire was reconstituted through rebound thymic output.

The chain employs TRBV6-1 and TRBJ2-5; the D gene is possibly TRBD2, with 5 bases matching. Sequences were obtained from blood. The source is a human donor in good health. The CDR3 protein: CASSERRCETQYF. The DNA sequence follows: TGTGCCAGCAGTGAACGGAGGTGTGAGACCCAGTACTTC.